This passage covers 27 T cell receptor beta chains from one sample sequenced in a study of shared clonotypes between healthy human individuals (dated by TCRdb to the early 2020s). Libraries came from the immunoSEQ multiplex PCR assay. TCRdb carries this immuneACCESS record with in-frame sequences only. Its versions omit some clonotypes, under half of them owing to an unresolved V gene in the studies checked, with the rest unexplained. Within this sample are around 600,000 clones, with less than 98% of them counted one time only. The ten largest clones capture roughly 0.055% of the sample. The sample was naive CD4+ T cells sorted from blood. This specimen's cell subset or site label, per the study, means: CD45RA+ positively selected. The source of these receptors is a woman in her 30s in good health.

The chain recombines TRBV9 with TRBJ1-3, with D uncertain. Looked up from germline, CDR1 is SGDLS and CDR2 is YYNGEE. This CDR3 spans 14 amino acids. With 4 bases removed from V and 4 bases from J, the gap between germline ends came to 12 bases. The CDR3 loop is CASSLQSSGNTIYF. In nucleotides, the CDR3 is TGTGCCAGCAGCCTCCAATCGTCCGGAAACACCATATATTTT.

This chain uses TRBV30 with TRBJ1-5, with 7 bases identical to TRBD1. The CDR3 is 17 residues long. V shed 1 base and J 0 bases; nucleotides not matched to a gene: 9. Per germline, CDR1 GTSNPN and CDR2 SVGIG (reference sequence). This chain's CDR3 is CAWSGDREYYSNQPQHF. CDR3 in DNA: TGTGCCTGGAGTGGCGACAGGGAATATTATAGCAATCAGCCCCAGCATTTT.

The J gene is TRBJ2-7, the V gene TRBV5-1; D might be TRBD1 or TRBD2, each matching 6 bases. Germline CDR1 and CDR2: SGHRS and YFSETQ. This CDR3 is 17 amino acids long. With 0 bases removed from V and 2 bases from J, the gap between germline ends came to 18 bases. The CDR3 region has the DNA TGCGCCAGCAGCTTGGACGGACAGCGGGTATCAGCCTACGAGCAGTACTTC. Amino acid sequence: CASSLDGQRVSAYEQYF.

The V gene is TRBV7-9, the J gene TRBJ2-2, with 8 bases matching TRBD1. The CDR3 spans 16 residues. With V trimmed by 3 bases and J by 4 bases, 7 bases remained unmatched. Germline CDR1 SEHNR, CDR2 FQNEAQ (reference sequence). This chain's CDR3 is CASSLTGTGTTGELFF. CDR3 sequence (DNA): TGTGCCAGCAGCTTGACCGGGACAGGAACCACCGGGGAGCTGTTTTTT.

The chain couples TRBV30 to TRBJ1-5; tentative D call: TRBD1 (5 bases). Trimming cost V 5 bases and J 4 bases, with 9 bases left between them. This CDR3 is built from 12 residues. In germline, CDR1 is GTSNPN, CDR2 SVGIG (reference sequence). The CDR3 bases are TGTGCCTGGGGGACCTTGAATCAGCCCCAGCATTTT. Amino acid sequence: CAWGTLNQPQHF. The entire variable domain, with the rest obtained from reference TRBV30 and TRBJ1-5, is as follows: SQTIHQWPATLVQPVGSPLSLECTVEGTSNPNLYWYRQAAGRGLQLLFYSVGIGQISSEVPQNLSASRPQDRQFILSSKKLLLSDSGFYLCAWGTLNQPQHFGDGTRLSIL.

The V and J genes are TRBV6-5 and TRBJ1-3; D not resolved. CDR3 length: 14 residues. CDR1 is MNHEY, CDR2 SVGAGI, per germline. Trimming shortened V by 6 bases and J by 9 bases, and 18 bases separated the two germline ends. In DNA form, the CDR3 reads TGTGCCAGCAGCCCTGGTCGACTGCGAGGCACCATATATTTT. As protein: CASSPGRLRGTIYF.

The gene calls are TRBV5-8 and TRBJ2-1; perhaps D is TRBD1 or TRBD2 (5 bases each). V was cut by 6 bases and J by 10 bases, with 14 bases left in between. The CDR3 is 12 residues long. The germline V gene encodes CDR1 SGHTS and CDR2 YDEGEE. CDR3 amino acids: CASKRQGAEQFF. As DNA, the CDR3 is TGTGCCAGCAAGAGGCAGGGAGCCGAGCAGTTCTTC.

The V and J genes are TRBV2 and TRBJ1-1, with D tentatively TRBD1 (6 bases). The V end lost 4 bases, the J end lost 3 bases, and 12 bases lay between the germline ends. Germline assignment: CDR1 SNHLY and CDR2 FYNNEI. This CDR3 comprises 14 residues. The CDR3, as DNA: TGTGCCAGCAGTGGCCGACAGGTGGACACTGAAGCTTTCTTT. This translates into CASSGRQVDTEAFF.

The chain links TRBV6-5 to TRBJ2-7, with D possibly called TRBD1 or TRBD2 (5 bases each). Germline values: CDR1 MNHEY, CDR2 SVGAGI. V lost 6 bases and J lost 2, with 11 bases in between. The CDR3 is made up of 13 amino acids. CDR3 bases: TGTGCCAGCAGGGGGACCGGTACCTACGAGCAGTACTTC. Amino acids: CASRGTGTYEQYF.

J is TRBJ1-5 and V is TRBV27; D gene unclear. V was pared by 6 bases and J by 7 bases, with 10 bases between. Germline CDR1 is MNHEY and CDR2 is SMNVEV (reference sequence). The CDR3 totals 12 residues. The CDR3 coding sequence is TGTGCCAGCAGCCCTCCGGGCCAGCCCCAGCATTTT. It encodes CASSPPGQPQHF.

The chain recombines TRBV18 with TRBJ1-2, with TRBD1 matching 8 bases. The ends lost 1 base at V and 2 bases at J; junction bases unmatched: 15. The CDR3 consists of 19 residues. Germline V CDR1 and CDR2: KGHSH, LQKENI. CDR3 DNA: TGTGCCAGCTCACCACTCGGTCCTCAGGGGACAGGATCAAACTATGGCTACACCTTC. The encoded protein is CASSPLGPQGTGSNYGYTF.

The rearrangement joins TRBV28 to TRBJ2-2; D unclear. The ends were cut back, 5 bases at V and 6 bases at J, with 13 bases in the middle. Germline assignment: CDR1 MDHEN and CDR2 SYDVKM. CDR3 length equals 14 residues. For the CDR3, the DNA is TGTGCCAGCAGTACCCAGACCCGGCCCGGGGAGCTGTTTTTT. As protein: CASSTQTRPGELFF.

The chain links TRBV28 to TRBJ2-5; 11 nucleotides agree with TRBD2. The end of the DNA fits TRBJ2-7 better, so the J call may be wrong. Germline assignment: CDR1 MDHEN and CDR2 SYDVKM. The CDR3 runs 15 residues. CDR3 residues: CASTTTSGSSYEQYF. CDR3 nucleotides: TGTGCCAGCACCACCACTAGCGGGAGCTCCTACGAGCAGTACTTC.

The chain links TRBV7-2 to TRBJ2-1; D gene uncertain. Per germline, CDR1 SGHTA and CDR2 FQGNSA. V dropped 3 bases and J dropped 1 base, with 7 bases sitting between them. The CDR3 is made up of 14 amino acids. Here the CDR3 reads CASSLEFSYNEQFF. As DNA, the CDR3 is TGTGCCAGCAGCTTGGAGTTTTCCTACAATGAGCAGTTCTTC.

The gene calls are TRBV14 and TRBJ1-1; D possibly corresponds to TRBD1 (5 bases). Looked up from germline, CDR1 is SGHDN and CDR2 is FVKESK. V was cut by 6 bases and J by 0 bases, with 11 bases left in between. The CDR3 contains 14 residues. DNA of the CDR3: TGTGCCAGCAGTCGACAGAACATGAACACTGAAGCTTTCTTT. Its protein is CASSRQNMNTEAFF.

The V and J genes are TRBV5-6 and TRBJ1-2; TRBD1 aligns across 7 bases. The CDR3 runs 14 residues. The germline V gene encodes CDR1 SGHDT and CDR2 YYEEEE. The V and J ends lost 2 bases and 1 base, in that order; junction bases with no gene match: 2. CDR3 protein: CASSFDRVNYGYTF. Here the CDR3 DNA reads TGTGCCAGCAGCTTCGACAGGGTTAACTATGGCTACACCTTC.

The gene calls are TRBV7-2 and TRBJ1-5; the match to TRBD1 covers 7 bases. CDR3 size: 16 residues. Germline loops: CDR1 SGHTA, CDR2 FQGNSA. Trimming removed 1 base from V and 6 bases from J; junction bases left unmatched: 9. The CDR3: CASSLVGGVYIQPQHF. In DNA, the CDR3 is TGTGCCAGCAGCTTAGTAGGGGGCGTATACATTCAGCCCCAGCATTTT.

The sample holds a few counts of this clone. V and J are TRBV28 and TRBJ1-2; D is ambiguous. Germline V lookup: CDR1 MDHEN, CDR2 SYDVKM. This CDR3 has 13 residues. V lost 5 bases, J lost 8 bases, and 15 bases lay in between. In nucleotides, the CDR3 is TGTGCCAGCAGTCCCCGGGAGCCGGGCGGCTACACCTTC. It is translated as CASSPREPGGYTF.

The chain couples TRBV18 to TRBJ1-1; D perhaps matches TRBD1 (5 bases). The CDR3 is made up of 15 amino acids. Germline CDR1 KGHSH, CDR2 LQKENI. V lost 1 base, J lost 1 base, and 10 bases lay in between. The CDR3 DNA sequence: TGTGCCAGCTCACCACAAGAGGACAAGAACACTGAAGCTTTCTTT. This sequence encodes CASSPQEDKNTEAFF.

The chain has TRBV7-2 and TRBJ2-5; perhaps TRBD2 as D (5 bases). The assigned J gene may be wrong: the sequence end matches TRBJ2-7 better. The CDR3 length is 14 residues. Per the germline V gene, CDR1 is SGHTA and CDR2 is FQGNSA. CDR3 region: CASSFSGLSYEQYF. CDR3 nucleotide sequence: TGTGCCAGCAGCTTTTCCGGACTCTCCTACGAGCAGTACTTC.

The chain has TRBV4-1 and TRBJ2-6; TRBD1 is a possible D gene (5 bases). V gave up 1 base and J gave up 1 base, with 8 bases separating them. The CDR3 runs 16 residues. Germline V gene data show CDR1 as MGHRA and CDR2 as YSYEKL. The CDR3 is CASSQAAGSGANVLTF. The CDR3 DNA sequence: TGCGCCAGCAGCCAAGCGGCAGGGTCTGGGGCCAACGTCCTGACTTTC.

The V and J genes are TRBV6-1 and TRBJ1-5; 9 nucleotides line up with TRBD1. J was trimmed by 4 bases and V by 5 bases; bases with no gene match: 6. CDR1 and CDR2 (germline): MNHNS, SASEGT. The length of the CDR3 is 15 residues. The CDR3 DNA reads TGTGCCAGCAGTAGGCCGGACAGGGGAAATCAGCCCCAGCATTTT. This encodes CASSRPDRGNQPQHF.

The chain has TRBV29-1 and TRBJ2-7; either TRBD1 or TRBD2 may supply D (5 bases each). CDR3 size: 15 residues. V was pared by 1 base and J by 6 bases, with 19 bases between. The germline gives CDR1 SQVTM, CDR2 ANQGSEA. The CDR3 here is CSVEGVRERGVEQYF. DNA of the CDR3: TGCAGCGTTGAAGGGGTGCGTGAGAGGGGAGTCGAGCAGTACTTC.

The chain couples TRBV29-1 to TRBJ2-1; a weak D match, TRBD1 (5 bases). Germline CDR1 is SQVTM and CDR2 is ANQGSEA. V gave up 3 bases and J gave up 3 bases, with 9 bases separating them. The CDR3 spans 13 residues. The CDR3 nucleotides read TGCAGCGTTGAGCCAGGGTACTACAATGAGCAGTTCTTC. It codes for CSVEPGYYNEQFF.

This clone was detected once. This chain links TRBV15 with TRBJ2-7; 10 positions match TRBD2. The CDR3 is 17 residues long. In germline, CDR1 is LNHNV, CDR2 YYDKDF (reference sequence). Trimming cost V 1 base and J 3 bases; bases outside gene matches: 9. The CDR3 is CATSRVQSGRAYYEQYF. The CDR3 DNA is TGTGCCACCAGCAGAGTTCAAAGCGGGAGGGCCTACTACGAGCAGTACTTC.

V and J are TRBV2 and TRBJ1-2, with D possibly matching TRBD1 (5 bases). The ends were cut back, 6 bases at V and 2 bases at J, with 16 bases in the middle. Germline V gene lookup returns CDR1 SNHLY and CDR2 FYNNEI. This CDR3 region has 15 residues. CDR3 DNA: TGTGCCAGCAGCCGGGGTTCTGGGGACAACTATGGCTACACCTTC. Amino acid sequence: CASSRGSGDNYGYTF. The complete variable domain, with remaining parts taken from reference TRBV2 and TRBJ1-2, reads EPEVTQTPSHQVTQMGQEVILRCVPISNHLYFYWYRQILGQKVEFLVSFYNNEISEKSEIFDDQFSVERPDGSNFTLKIRSTKLEDSAMYFCASSRGSGDNYGYTFGSGTRLTVV.

This chain uses TRBV7-9 with TRBJ1-1; D ambiguous. Deletions cut 6 bases from V and 4 bases from J, with 12 bases between. The germline gives CDR1 SEHNR, CDR2 FQNEAQ (reference sequence). The CDR3 is made up of 13 amino acids. For the CDR3, the DNA is TGTGCCAGCAGGTTTCCCCTTACCACTGAAGCTTTCTTT. It codes for CASRFPLTTEAFF.